This T cell receptor (beta chain) was documented in a study of OX40 agonist ivuxolimab in advanced cancers. Looking at the study overall: Patients were given ivuxolimab, an antibody that agonizes OX40 (CD134). With a range of roughly 23 to 90, age averaged about 58 years, and around 80% were male. Study-level findings and limits: Compared with CD4+, CD8+ T cells on average had more expanded clones.

Unmatched junction bases numbered 9, after V lost 7 bases and J lost 8 bases. Germline CDR1 is SGHRS and CDR2 is YFSETQ. This CDR3 is built from 15 residues. The protocol was immunoSEQ multiplex PCR, while the TCRdb copy is restricted to in-frame clones and leaves out a portion. The sample contains approximately 66,000 clones, around 88% of which appear only once. Prior autoimmune disease or systemic immunosuppression barred patients. About this clone: Its specificity is unknown.

The chain uses TRBV5-1 and TRBJ2-1; TRBD2 aligns across 13 bases. The TCR sequence derives from an adult with an advanced solid tumor such as melanoma, head and neck, liver or kidney cancer. The sequencing here drew on CD4+ or CD8+ T cells sorted from blood, taken in a trial of the OX40 agonist ivuxolimab. The CDR3 here is CASGALAGGPDEQFF. The CDR3 DNA sequence: TGCGCCAGCGGGGCACTAGCGGGGGGGCCAGATGAGCAGTTCTTC.